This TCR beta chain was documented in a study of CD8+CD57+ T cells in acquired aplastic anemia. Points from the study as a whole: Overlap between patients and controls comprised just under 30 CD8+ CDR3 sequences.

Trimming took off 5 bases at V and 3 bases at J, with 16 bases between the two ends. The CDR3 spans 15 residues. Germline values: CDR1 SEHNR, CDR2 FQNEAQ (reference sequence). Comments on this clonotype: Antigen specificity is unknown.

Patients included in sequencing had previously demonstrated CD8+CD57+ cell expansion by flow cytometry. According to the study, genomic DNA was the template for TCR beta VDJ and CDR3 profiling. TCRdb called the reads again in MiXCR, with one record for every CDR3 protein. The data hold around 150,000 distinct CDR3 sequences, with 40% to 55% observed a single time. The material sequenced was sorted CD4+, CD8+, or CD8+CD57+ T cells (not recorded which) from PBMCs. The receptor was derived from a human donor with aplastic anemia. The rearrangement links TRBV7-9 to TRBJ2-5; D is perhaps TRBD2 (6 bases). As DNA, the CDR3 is TGTGCCAGCAGCCCGGGGGACTTCGGTAAAGAGACCCAGTACTTC. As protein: CASSPGDFGKETQYF.